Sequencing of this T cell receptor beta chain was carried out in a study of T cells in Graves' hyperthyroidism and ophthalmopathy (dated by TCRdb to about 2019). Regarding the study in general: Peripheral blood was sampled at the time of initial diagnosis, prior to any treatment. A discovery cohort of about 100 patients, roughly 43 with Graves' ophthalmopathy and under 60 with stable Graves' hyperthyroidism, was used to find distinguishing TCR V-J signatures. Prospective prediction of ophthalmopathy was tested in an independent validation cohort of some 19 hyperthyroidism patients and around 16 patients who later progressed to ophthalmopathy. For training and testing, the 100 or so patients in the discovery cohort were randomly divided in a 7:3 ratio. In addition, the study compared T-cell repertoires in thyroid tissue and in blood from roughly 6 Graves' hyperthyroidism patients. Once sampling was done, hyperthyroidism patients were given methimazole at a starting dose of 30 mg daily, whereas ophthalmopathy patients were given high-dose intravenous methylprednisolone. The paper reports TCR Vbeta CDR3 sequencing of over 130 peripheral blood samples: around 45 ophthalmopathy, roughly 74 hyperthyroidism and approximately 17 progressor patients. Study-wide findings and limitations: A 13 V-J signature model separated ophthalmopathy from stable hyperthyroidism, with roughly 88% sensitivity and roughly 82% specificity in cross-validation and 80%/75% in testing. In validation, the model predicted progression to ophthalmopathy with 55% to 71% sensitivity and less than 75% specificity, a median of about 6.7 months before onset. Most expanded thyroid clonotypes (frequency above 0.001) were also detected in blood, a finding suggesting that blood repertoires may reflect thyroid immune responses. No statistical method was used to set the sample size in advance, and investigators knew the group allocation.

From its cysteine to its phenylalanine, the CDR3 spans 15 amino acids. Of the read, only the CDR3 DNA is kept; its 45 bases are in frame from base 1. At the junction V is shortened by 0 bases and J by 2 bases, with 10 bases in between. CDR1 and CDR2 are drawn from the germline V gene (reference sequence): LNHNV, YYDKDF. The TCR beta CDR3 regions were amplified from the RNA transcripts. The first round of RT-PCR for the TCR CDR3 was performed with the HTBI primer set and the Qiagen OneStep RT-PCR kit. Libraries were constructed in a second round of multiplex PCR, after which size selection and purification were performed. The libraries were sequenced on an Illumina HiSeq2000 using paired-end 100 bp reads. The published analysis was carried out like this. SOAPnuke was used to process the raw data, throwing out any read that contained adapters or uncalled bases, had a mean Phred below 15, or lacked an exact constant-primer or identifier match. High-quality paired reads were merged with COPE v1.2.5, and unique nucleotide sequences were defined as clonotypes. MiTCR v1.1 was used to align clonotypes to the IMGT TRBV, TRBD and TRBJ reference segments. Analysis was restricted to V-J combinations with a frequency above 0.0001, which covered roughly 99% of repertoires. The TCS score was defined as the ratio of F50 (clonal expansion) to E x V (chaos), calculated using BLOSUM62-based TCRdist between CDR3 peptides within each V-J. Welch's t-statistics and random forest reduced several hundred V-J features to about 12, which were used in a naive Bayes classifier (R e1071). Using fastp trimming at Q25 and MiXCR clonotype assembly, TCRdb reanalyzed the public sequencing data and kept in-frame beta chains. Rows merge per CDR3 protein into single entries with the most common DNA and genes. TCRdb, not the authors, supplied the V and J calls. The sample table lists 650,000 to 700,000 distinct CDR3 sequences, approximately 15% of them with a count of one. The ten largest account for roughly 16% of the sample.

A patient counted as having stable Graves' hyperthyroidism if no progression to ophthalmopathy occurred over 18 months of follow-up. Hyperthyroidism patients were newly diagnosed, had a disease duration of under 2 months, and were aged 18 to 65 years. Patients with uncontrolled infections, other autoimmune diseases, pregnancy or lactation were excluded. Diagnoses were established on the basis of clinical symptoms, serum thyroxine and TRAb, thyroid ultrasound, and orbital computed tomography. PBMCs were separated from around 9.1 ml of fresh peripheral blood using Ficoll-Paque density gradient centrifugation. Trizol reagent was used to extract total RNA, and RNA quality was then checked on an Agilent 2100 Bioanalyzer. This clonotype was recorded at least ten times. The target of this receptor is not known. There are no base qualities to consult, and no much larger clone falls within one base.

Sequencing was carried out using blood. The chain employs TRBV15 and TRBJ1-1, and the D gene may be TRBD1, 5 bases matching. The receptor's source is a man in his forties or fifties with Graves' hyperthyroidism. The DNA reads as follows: TGTGCCACCAGCAGAGACAGGGCTCCAAACACTGAAGCTTTCTTT. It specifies CATSRDRAPNTEAFF.